A selection of T cell receptor beta chains follows, all from one sample in a study of blood T cell repertoires in COVID-19. The table came from immunoSEQ multiplex PCR; TCRdb's copy has only in-frame clones and leaves some out. The sample contains approximately 240,000 clones, 83% of which appear only once. The sequencing input was peripheral blood. These receptors were obtained from a human donor in a cohort sampled during active COVID-19. The CDR3 runs from the conserved cysteine through the conserved F or W. Each record gives: J gene, clone size, V gene, D gene, CDR3 protein, CDR3 DNA. The D gene is left open where the match is weak. A row's size may be missing; if present it is once, few, many or a size class.

TRBJ2-2 NA TRBV9 NA CASSVGNTGELFF TGTGCCAGCAGCGTCGGTAACACCGGGGAGCTGTTTTTT
TRBJ1-2 NA TRBV6-2/TRBV6-3 NA CASSYSGVLFAGYTF TGTGCCAGCAGTTACTCCGGGGTCCTGTTCGCTGGCTACACCTTC
TRBJ2-3 NA TRBV15 NA CATSRDYKGADTQYF TGTGCCACCAGCAGAGATTACAAGGGGGCAGATACGCAGTATTTT
TRBJ2-3 NA TRBV5-1 NA CASSLAGSTGGRTDTQYF TGCGCCAGCAGCTTGGCCGGATCTACCGGGGGGCGCACAGATACGCAGTATTTT
TRBJ2-2 few TRBV11-1 TRBD2 CASSLRTSVDTGELFF TGTGCCAGCAGCCTCCGGACTAGCGTGGACACCGGGGAGCTGTTTTTT
TRBJ1-1 NA TRBV3-1/TRBV3-2 NA CASSHTENTEAFF TGTGCCAGCAGCCATACAGAGAACACTGAAGCTTTCTTT
TRBJ1-3 NA TRBV12-5 NA CASGLGDPTGNTIYF TGTGCTAGTGGTCTAGGGGATCCCACTGGAAACACCATATATTTT
TRBJ2-3 once TRBV5-1 TRBD2 CASSLGAGGPSDTQYF TGCGCCAGCAGCTTGGGTGCGGGGGGGCCCTCAGATACGCAGTATTTT
TRBJ2-2 NA TRBV20-1 TRBD2 CSASERGLAPLGELFF TGCAGTGCTAGTGAGCGCGGACTAGCGCCACTCGGGGAGCTGTTTTTT
TRBJ2-1 NA TRBV7-2 NA CASSVTISNEQFF TGTGCCAGCAGCGTGACTATCTCCAATGAGCAGTTCTTC
TRBJ2-3 NA TRBV11-2 NA CASSLEPGFTPDTQYF TGTGCCAGCAGCTTAGAGCCGGGATTTACCCCAGATACGCAGTATTTT